The TCR beta chain under discussion was sequenced for a study of long-term antiretroviral therapy in people with HIV. It was version v3.0 of the immunoSEQ assay that was run at survey level. The data were produced by immunoSEQ multiplex PCR, yet TCRdb's version contains in-frame clones alone and is incomplete. This sample has around 40,000 clones, with roughly 88% found just once. Going into DNA extraction, samples held roughly 0.9-11 million cryopreserved PBMC. Germline CDR1 LNHDA, CDR2 SQIVND (reference sequence). V was clipped by 3 bases and J by 4 bases; unmatched bases: 11. This CDR3 is built from 16 residues.

The chain combines TRBV19 with TRBJ1-2; 7 bases match TRBD1. The receptor was derived from a man aged 18 to 35 with HIV. This specimen was unsorted PBMCs, taken 2.2 years after starting antiretroviral therapy. Here the CDR3 DNA reads TGTGCCAGTAGTATTTGGGCAGGGGGACGAGCCTATGGCTACACCTTC. This codes for CASSIWAGGRAYGYTF.